This T cell receptor (beta chain) derives from a study of T cells in Graves' hyperthyroidism and ophthalmopathy. RNA transcripts yielded amplified TCR beta CDR3 regions. The TCR CDR3 was amplified in a first-round RT-PCR using the HTBI primer set. TCRdb re-analysed the multiplex PCR reads in MiXCR, keeping a single row per CDR3 protein. The sample holds hundreds of thousands of distinct CDR3 sequences, about 17% seen once. Overall study findings and caveats: Among clonotypes expanded in thyroid above 0.001, most were also found in blood.

No progression to ophthalmopathy during 18 months of follow-up defined stable disease. In this sample, this clonotype turned up many times. Antigen specificity is unknown. Germline values: CDR1 MNHEY, CDR2 SMNVEV (reference sequence). The CDR3 has 15 amino acids. Trimming shortened V by 5 bases and J by 0 bases, and 11 bases separated the two germline ends. The sequence came from a woman aged 30 to 39 with Graves' hyperthyroidism. The chain recombines TRBV27 with TRBJ2-1; D is perhaps TRBD2 (6 bases). The source material was blood. The CDR3 protein is CASSPLSGSYNEQFF. In nucleotides, the CDR3 is TGTGCCAGCAGTCCCCTTAGCGGCTCCTACAATGAGCAGTTCTTC.